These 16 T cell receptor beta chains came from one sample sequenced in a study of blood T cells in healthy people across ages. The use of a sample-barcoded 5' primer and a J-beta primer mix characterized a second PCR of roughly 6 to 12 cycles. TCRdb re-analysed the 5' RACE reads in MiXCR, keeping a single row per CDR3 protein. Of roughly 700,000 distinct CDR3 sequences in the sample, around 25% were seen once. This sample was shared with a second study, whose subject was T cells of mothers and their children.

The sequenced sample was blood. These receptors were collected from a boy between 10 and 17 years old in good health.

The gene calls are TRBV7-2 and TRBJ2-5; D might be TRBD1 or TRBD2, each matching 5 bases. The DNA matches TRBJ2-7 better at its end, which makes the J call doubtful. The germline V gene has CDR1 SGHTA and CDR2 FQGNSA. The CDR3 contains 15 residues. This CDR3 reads CASSLWGTLDYEQYF. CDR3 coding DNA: TGTGCCAGCAGCTTATGGGGGACGTTAGACTACGAGCAGTACTTC.

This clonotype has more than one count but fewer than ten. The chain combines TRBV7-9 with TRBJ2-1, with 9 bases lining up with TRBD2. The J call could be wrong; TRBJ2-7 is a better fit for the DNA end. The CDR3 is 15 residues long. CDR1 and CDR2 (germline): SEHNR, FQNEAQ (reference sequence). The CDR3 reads CASSIRLAVTDEQYF. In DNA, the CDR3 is TGTGCCAGCAGCATAAGACTAGCGGTAACGGACGAGCAGTACTTC.

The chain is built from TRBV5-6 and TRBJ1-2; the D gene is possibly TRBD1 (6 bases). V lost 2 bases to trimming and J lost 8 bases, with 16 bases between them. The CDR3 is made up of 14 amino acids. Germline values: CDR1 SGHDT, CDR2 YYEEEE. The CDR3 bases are TGTGCCAGCAGCTTACCGACAGGCCTCGGGGGCTACACCTTC. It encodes CASSLPTGLGGYTF.

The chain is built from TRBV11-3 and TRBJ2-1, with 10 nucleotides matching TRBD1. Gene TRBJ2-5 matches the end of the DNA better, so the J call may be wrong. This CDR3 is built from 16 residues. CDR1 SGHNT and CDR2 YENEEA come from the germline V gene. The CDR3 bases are TGTGCCAGCAGCCTCCCTTGGGACAGGGGCCCGGAGACCCAGTACTTC. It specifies CASSLPWDRGPETQYF.

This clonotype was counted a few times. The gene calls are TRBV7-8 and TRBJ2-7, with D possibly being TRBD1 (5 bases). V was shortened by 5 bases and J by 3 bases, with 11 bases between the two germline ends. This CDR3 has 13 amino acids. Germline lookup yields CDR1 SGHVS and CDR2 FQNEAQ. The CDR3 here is CASSRIQDYEQYF. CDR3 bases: TGTGCCAGCAGCAGAATACAGGACTACGAGCAGTACTTC.

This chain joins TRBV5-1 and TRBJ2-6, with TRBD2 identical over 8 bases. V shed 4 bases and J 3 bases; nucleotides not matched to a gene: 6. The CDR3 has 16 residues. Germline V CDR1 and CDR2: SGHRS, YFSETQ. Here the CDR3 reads CASSPGGANGANVLTF. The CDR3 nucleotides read TGCGCCAGCAGCCCCGGGGGGGCGAATGGGGCCAACGTCCTGACTTTC.

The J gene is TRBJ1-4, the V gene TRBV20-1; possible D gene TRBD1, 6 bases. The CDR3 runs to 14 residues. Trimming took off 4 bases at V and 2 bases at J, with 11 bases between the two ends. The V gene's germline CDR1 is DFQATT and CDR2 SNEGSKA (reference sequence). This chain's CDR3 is CSAIHRVTNEKLFF. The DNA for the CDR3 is TGCAGTGCTATCCACAGGGTCACTAATGAAAAACTGTTTTTT.

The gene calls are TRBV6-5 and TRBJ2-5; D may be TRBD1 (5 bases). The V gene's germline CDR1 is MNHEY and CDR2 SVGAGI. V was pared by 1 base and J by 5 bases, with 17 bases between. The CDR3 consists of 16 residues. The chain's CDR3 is CASSYWGVQIWETQYF. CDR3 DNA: TGTGCCAGCAGTTACTGGGGCGTGCAGATATGGGAGACCCAGTACTTC.

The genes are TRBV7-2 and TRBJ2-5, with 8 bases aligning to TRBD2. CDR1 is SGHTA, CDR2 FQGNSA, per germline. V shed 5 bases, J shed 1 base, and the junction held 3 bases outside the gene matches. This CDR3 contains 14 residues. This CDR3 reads CASSRGLVQETQYF. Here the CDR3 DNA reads TGTGCCAGCAGCCGGGGACTAGTCCAAGAGACCCAGTACTTC.

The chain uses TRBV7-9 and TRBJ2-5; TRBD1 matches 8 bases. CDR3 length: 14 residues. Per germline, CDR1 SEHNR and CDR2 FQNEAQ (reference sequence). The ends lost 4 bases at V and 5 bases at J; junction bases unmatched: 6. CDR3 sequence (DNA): TGTGCCAGCAGCTCGGACAGGGAGAGGGAGACCCAGTACTTC. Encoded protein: CASSSDRERETQYF.

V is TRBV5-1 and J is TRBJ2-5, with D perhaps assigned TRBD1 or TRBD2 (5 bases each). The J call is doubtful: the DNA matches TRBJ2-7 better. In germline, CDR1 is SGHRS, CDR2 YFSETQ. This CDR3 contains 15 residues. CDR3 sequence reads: CASSSPGRSLYEQYF. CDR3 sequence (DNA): TGCGCCAGCAGCTCACCGGGACGGTCTTTATACGAGCAGTACTTC.

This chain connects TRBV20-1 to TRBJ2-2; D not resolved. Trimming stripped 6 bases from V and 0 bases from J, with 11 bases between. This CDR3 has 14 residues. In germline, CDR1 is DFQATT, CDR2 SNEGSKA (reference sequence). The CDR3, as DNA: TGCAGTGCCCCTTCACGGGCGAACACCGGGGAGCTGTTTTTT. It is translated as CSAPSRANTGELFF.

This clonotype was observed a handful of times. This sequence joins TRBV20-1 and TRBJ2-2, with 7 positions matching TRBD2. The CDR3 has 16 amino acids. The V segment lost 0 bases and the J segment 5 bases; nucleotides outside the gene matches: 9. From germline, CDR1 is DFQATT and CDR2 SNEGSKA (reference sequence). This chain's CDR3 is CSARDLAGELTGELFF. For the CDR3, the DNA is TGCAGTGCTAGAGATTTGGCGGGAGAGCTTACCGGGGAGCTGTTTTTT.

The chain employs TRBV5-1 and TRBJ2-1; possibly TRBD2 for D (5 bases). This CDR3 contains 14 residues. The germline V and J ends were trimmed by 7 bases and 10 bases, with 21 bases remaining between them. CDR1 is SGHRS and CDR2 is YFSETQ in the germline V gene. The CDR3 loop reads CASRGLPQDREQFF. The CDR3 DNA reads TGCGCCAGCCGAGGGCTCCCTCAGGATAGAGAGCAGTTCTTC.

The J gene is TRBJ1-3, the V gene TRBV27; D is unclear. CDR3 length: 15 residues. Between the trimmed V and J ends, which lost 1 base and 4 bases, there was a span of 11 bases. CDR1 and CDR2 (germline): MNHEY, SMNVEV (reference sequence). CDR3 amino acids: CASSLYPNTGNTIYF. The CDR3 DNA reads TGTGCCAGCAGTTTATACCCGAATACAGGAAACACCATATATTTT.

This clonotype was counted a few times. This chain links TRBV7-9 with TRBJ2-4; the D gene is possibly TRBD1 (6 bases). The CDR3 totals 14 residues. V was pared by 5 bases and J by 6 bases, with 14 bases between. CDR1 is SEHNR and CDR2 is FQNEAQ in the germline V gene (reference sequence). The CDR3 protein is CASSPSPRGNIQYF. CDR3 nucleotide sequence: TGTGCCAGCAGCCCGTCCCCCAGGGGAAACATTCAGTACTTC.